A selection of T cell receptor beta chains follows, all from one sample in a study of blood T cells in healthy people across ages. MiXCR, applied by TCRdb to the 5' RACE reads, yields one record per CDR3 protein. The sample records roughly 800,000 distinct CDR3 sequences, nearly 60% being singletons. The specimen sequenced was blood. The receptors shown here come from a man aged 25-45 years in good health. Each CDR3 is given with its conserved first and last residue. The order of the fields is J gene, D gene, V gene, clone size, CDR3 protein, CDR3 DNA. D genes are given only for firm matches. Clone size is given for some rows only: seen once, a few or many times, or a class if the clone is expanded.

TRBJ2-2 | . | TRBV12-3/TRBV12-4 | few | CASSLQNTGELFF | TGTGCCAGCAGTTTACAGAACACCGGGGAGCTGTTTTTT
TRBJ2-7 | TRBD2 | TRBV29-1 | . | CSAKREGLHEQYF | TGCAGCGCAAAGCGGGAGGGCCTCCACGAGCAGTACTTC
TRBJ2-6 | TRBD1 | TRBV7-8 | . | CASSSGDRGWGADVLTF | TGTGCCAGCAGCTCGGGCGACAGGGGATGGGGGGCCGACGTCCTGACTTTC
TRBJ2-7 | TRBD2 | TRBV9 | once | CASSVASGLLRYNEQYF | TGTGCCAGCAGCGTGGCTAGCGGGCTCCTCAGGTACAATGAGCAGTACTTC
TRBJ2-7 | . | TRBV7-2 | . | CASSLGPQSYEQYF | TGTGCCAGCAGCTTAGGGCCCCAGTCCTACGAGCAGTACTTC
TRBJ2-4 | TRBD2 | TRBV20-1 | . | CSARSPSGGAKNIQYF | TGCAGTGCTAGGTCGCCTAGCGGGGGAGCCAAAAACATTCAGTACTTC
TRBJ2-7 | TRBD2 | TRBV27 | few | CASSSFSSGSQSYEQYF | TGTGCCAGCAGTTCCTTTAGTAGCGGGAGCCAATCCTACGAGCAGTACTTC
TRBJ1-2 | . | TRBV12-3/TRBV12-4 | once | CAGRLDGSYGYTF | TGTGCCGGCAGGCTTGACGGGAGTTATGGCTACACCTTC
TRBJ2-5 | . | TRBV11-2 | . | CASSQPGVETQYF | TGTGCCAGCAGCCAACCGGGAGTTGAGACCCAGTACTTC
TRBJ2-3 | . | TRBV5-1 | . | CASSFRSRTDTQYF | TGCGCCAGCAGCTTCAGGTCCCGAACAGATACGCAGTATTTT
TRBJ2-1 | TRBD2 | TRBV4-3 | few | CASSHLLAGVGNEQFF | TGCGCCAGCAGCCACCTACTAGCGGGAGTCGGGAATGAGCAGTTCTTC
TRBJ1-1 | . | TRBV12-3/TRBV12-4 | . | CASSLQVFGQNTEAFF | TGTGCCAGCAGTTTACAGGTTTTCGGACAGAACACTGAAGCTTTCTTT
TRBJ2-1 | TRBD2 | TRBV4-1 | . | CASSHSGRLSYNEQFF | TGCGCCAGCAGCCACAGCGGGAGGTTGTCCTACAATGAGCAGTTCTTC
TRBJ2-5 | TRBD2 | TRBV6-5 | few | CASSRTRVETQYF | TGTGCCAGCAGTCGGACTAGAGTAGAGACCCAGTACTTC
TRBJ1-1 | . | TRBV4-3 | . | CASSPLKSWSDTEAFF | TGCGCCAGCAGCCCTCTTAAATCTTGGTCGGACACTGAAGCTTTCTTT
TRBJ1-6 | . | TRBV9 | few | CASSVRQDNSPLHF | TGTGCCAGCAGCGTACGACAGGACAATTCACCCCTCCACTTT
TRBJ2-4 | . | TRBV21-1 | few | CASSNKKPDPHNGNIQYF | TGTGCCAGCAGCAACAAAAAGCCAGACCCCCACAATGGAAACATTCAGTACTTC
TRBJ2-7 | TRBD2 | TRBV19 | . | CASSLGDYHVYEQYF | TGTGCCAGTAGCCTCGGGGACTACCATGTCTACGAGCAGTACTTC
TRBJ1-2 | TRBD1 | TRBV29-1 | . | CSVGQGGYTF | TGCAGCGTTGGACAGGGCGGCTACACCTTC
TRBJ1-2 | . | TRBV28 | many | CASSPGQTRYGYTF | TGTGCCAGCAGTCCCGGACAGACTCGATATGGCTACACCTTC